Below, 2 T cell receptor beta chains from the same sample are listed, as sequenced in a study of T cells in localized non-small cell lung cancer. This table comes from immunoSEQ multiplex PCR, and its TCRdb copy is limited to in-frame clones, with some not included. The sample carries around 80,000 clones, about 78% recorded once. The sequencing here drew on PBMCs, taken before any cancer treatment. Receptors were obtained from a man aged 40 to 70 with stage II squamous cell lung carcinoma.

V and J are TRBV18 and TRBJ2-5; 8 bases map to TRBD2. The V gene's germline CDR1 is KGHSH and CDR2 LQKENI. Trimming took 3 bases from V and 1 from J; bases not matched to a gene: 7. The CDR3 consists of 16 residues. As DNA, the CDR3 is TGTGCCAGCTCACCGTGGGTCGCGGGGGGCCAAGAGACCCAGTACTTC. This encodes CASSPWVAGGQETQYF.

This rearrangement joins TRBV19 to TRBJ2-5; TRBD1 agrees at 8 bases. This CDR3 contains 16 residues. J lost 1 base, V lost 6 bases, and 10 bases had no gene match. The germline V gene has CDR1 LNHDA and CDR2 SQIVND (reference sequence). The CDR3 region has the DNA TGTGCCAGTAGAAGGACAGGGAATTCCCCCCAAGAGACCCAGTACTTC. Protein sequence: CASRRTGNSPQETQYF.